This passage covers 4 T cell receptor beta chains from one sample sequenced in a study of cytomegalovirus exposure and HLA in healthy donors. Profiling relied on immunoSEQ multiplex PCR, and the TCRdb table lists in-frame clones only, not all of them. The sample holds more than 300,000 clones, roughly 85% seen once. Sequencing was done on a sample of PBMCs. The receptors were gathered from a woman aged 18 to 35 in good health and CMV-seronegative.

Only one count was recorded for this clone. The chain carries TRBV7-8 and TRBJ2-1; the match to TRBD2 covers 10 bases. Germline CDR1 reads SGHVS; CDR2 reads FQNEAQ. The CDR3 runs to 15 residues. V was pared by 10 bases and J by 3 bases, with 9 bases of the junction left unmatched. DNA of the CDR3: TGTGCCACCAAAAGCGGGAGGGCTGGCTACAATGAGCAGTTCTTC. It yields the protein CATKSGRAGYNEQFF.

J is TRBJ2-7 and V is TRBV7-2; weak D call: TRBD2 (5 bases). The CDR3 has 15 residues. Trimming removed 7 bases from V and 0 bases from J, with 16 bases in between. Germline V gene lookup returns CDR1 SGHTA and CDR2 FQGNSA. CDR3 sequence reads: CASTASSGNSYEQYF. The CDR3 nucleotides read TGTGCCAGCACCGCTAGCAGCGGAAACTCCTACGAGCAGTACTTC.

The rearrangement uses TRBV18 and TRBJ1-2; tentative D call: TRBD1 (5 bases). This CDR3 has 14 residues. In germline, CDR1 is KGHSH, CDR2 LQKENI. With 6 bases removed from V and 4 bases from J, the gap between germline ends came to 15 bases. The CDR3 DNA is TGTGCCAGCTCGTCGACAGTGGTCACCTATGGCTACACCTTC. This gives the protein CASSSTVVTYGYTF.

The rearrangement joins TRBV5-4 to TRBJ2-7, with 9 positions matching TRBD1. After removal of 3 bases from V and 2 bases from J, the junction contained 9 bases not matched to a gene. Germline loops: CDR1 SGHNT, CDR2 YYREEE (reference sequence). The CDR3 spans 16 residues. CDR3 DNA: TGTGCCAGCAGCTATCCACAGGGGGCCCTAACCTACGAGCAGTACTTC. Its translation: CASSYPQGALTYEQYF.